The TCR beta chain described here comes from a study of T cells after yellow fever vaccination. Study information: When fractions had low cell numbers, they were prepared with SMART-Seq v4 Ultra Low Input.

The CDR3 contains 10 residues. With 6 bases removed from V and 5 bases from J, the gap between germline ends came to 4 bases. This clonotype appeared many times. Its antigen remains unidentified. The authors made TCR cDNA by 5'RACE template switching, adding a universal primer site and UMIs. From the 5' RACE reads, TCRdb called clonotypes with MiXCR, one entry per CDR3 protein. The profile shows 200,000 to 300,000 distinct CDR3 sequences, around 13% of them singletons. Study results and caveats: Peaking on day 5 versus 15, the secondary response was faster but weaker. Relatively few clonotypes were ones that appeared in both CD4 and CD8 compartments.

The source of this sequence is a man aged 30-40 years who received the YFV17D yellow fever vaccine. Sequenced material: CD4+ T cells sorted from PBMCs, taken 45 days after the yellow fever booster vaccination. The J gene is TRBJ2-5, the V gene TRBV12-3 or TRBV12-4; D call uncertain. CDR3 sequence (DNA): TGTGCCAGCAGCGGGGAGACCCAGTACTTC. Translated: CASSGETQYF.